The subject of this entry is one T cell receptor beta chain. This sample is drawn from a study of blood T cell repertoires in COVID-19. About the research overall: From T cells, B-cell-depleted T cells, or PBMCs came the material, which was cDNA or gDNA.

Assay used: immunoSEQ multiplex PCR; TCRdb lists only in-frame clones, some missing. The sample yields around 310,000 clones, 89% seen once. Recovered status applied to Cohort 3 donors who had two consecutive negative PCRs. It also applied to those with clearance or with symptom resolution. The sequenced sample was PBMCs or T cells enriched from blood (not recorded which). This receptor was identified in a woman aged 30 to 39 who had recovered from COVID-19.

The CDR3 DNA is TGTGCCAGCAGTGAACTCAGGGGGCGAAATGGCTACACCTTC. This sequence encodes CASSELRGRNGYTF. The genes are TRBV2 and TRBJ1-2; 8 positions agree with TRBD1. CDR3 length equals 14 residues. The V and J ends lost 2 bases and 6 bases, in that order; junction bases with no gene match: 5. Germline V CDR1 and CDR2: SNHLY, FYNNEI.